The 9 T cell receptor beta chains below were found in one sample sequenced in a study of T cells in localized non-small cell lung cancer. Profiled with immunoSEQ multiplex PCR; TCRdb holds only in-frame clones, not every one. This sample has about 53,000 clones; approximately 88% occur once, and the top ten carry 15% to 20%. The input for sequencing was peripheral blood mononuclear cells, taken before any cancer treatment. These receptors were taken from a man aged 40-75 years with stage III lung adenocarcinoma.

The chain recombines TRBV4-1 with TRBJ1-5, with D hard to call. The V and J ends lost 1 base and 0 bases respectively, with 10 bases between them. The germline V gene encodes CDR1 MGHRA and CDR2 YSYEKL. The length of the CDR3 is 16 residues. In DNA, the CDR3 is TGCGCCAGCAGCCAAGCCCCAGAGCTTAGCAATCAGCCCCAGCATTTT. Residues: CASSQAPELSNQPQHF.

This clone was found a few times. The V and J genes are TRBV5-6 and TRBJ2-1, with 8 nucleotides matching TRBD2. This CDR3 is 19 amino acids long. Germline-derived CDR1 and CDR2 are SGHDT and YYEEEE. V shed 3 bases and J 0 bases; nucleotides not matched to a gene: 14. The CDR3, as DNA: TGTGCCAGCAGCTACGGACATGGAAGCGGGGGAGCCTCCTACAATGAGCAGTTCTTC. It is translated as CASSYGHGSGGASYNEQFF.

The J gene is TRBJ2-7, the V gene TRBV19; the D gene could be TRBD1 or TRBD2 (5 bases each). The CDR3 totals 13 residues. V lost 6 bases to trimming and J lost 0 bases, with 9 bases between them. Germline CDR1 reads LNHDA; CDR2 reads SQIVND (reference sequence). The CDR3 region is CASSPGTSYEQYF. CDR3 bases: TGTGCCAGTAGCCCAGGGACCTCCTACGAGCAGTACTTC.

The CDR3, as DNA: TGCAGCGTTTCCGGGCCAGTGGGAGGTACCGGGGAGCTGTTTTTT. It translates to CSVSGPVGGTGELFF. The rearrangement uses TRBV29-1 and TRBJ2-2; tentatively, D is TRBD2 (6 bases). The CDR3 runs 15 residues. The V and J ends lost 5 bases and 5 bases respectively, with 18 bases between them. The germline V gene has CDR1 SQVTM and CDR2 ANQGSEA.

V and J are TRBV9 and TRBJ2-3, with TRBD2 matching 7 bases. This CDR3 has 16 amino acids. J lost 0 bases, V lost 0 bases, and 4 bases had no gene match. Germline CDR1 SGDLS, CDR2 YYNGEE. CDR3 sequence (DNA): TGTGCCAGCAGCGTAGCTGGGGGAGGGAGCACAGATACGCAGTATTTT. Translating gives CASSVAGGGSTDTQYF.

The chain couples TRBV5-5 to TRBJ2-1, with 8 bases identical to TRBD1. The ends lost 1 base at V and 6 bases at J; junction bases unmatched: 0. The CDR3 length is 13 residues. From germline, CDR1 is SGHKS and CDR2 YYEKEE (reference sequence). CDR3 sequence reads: CASSLTGGNEQFF. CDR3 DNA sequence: TGTGCCAGCAGCTTGACAGGGGGCAATGAGCAGTTCTTC.

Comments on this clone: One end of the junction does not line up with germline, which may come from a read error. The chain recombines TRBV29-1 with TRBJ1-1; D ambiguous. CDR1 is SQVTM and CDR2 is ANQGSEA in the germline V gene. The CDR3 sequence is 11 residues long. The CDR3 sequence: CSVEGNAEAFF. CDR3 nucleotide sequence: TGCAGCGTTGAGGGGAACGCTGAAGCTTTCTTT.

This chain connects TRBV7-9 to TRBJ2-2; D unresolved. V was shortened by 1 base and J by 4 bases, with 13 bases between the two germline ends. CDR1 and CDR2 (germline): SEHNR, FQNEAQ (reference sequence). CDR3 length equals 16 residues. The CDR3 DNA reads TGTGCCAGCAGCTTAGGAACCCACAGTAGCACCGGGGAGCTGTTTTTT. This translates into CASSLGTHSSTGELFF. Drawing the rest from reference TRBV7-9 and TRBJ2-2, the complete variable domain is DTGVSQNPRHKITKRGQNVTFRCDPISEHNRLYWYRQTLGQGPEFLTYFQNEAQLEKSRLLSDRFSAERPKGSFSTLEIQRTEQGDSAMYLCASSLGTHSSTGELFFGEGSRLTVL.

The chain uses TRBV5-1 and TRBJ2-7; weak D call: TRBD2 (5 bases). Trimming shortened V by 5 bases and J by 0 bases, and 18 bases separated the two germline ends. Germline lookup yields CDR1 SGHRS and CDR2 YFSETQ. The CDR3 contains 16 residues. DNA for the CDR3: TGCGCCAGCAGGGTAGGTTCTGGGCGGGTCTCCTACGAGCAGTACTTC. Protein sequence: CASRVGSGRVSYEQYF.